This TCR beta chain was sequenced during a study of CD8+ T cells in alopecia areata. Study-wide results and limits: In blood and scalp, many expanded lesional clones persisted during tofacitinib.

Extracted RNA was reverse transcribed, and the resulting cDNA served as sequencing template. Profiled with immunoSEQ multiplex PCR; TCRdb holds only in-frame clones, not every one. The sample shows some 190,000 clones, approximately 65% of them seen only once. Regarding this clone: The antigen is not known.

Specified treatment: oral pan-JAK inhibitor, 5-10 mg twice daily. Trimming shortened V by 4 bases and J by 7 bases, and 11 bases separated the two germline ends. Germline V gives CDR1 SGHDT, CDR2 YYEEEE. This CDR3 comprises 12 residues. The rearrangement uses TRBV5-6 and TRBJ1-2; D gene unclear. This TCR was sampled from a human donor with alopecia areata. This material consisted of CD4+ T cells sorted from blood, taken at approximately week 45, from a patient treated with tofacitinib. The CDR3 spells CASSQSRTGYTF. The CDR3 nucleotides read TGTGCCAGCAGCCAGTCTCGTACTGGCTACACCTTC.